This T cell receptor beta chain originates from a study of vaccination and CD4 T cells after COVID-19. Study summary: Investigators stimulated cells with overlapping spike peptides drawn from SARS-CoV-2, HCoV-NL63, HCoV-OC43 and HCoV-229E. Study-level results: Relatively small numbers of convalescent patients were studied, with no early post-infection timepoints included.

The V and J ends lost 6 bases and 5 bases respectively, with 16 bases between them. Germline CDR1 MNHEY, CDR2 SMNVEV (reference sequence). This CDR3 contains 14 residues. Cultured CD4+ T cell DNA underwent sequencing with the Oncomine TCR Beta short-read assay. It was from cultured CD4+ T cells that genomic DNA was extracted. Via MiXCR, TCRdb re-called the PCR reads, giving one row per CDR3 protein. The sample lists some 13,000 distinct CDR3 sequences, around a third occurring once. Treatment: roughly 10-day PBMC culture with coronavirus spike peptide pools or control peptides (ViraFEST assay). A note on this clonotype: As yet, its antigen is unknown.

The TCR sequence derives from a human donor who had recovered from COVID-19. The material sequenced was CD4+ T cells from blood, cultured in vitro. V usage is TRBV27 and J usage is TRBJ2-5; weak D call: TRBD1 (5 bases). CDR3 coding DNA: TGTGCCAGCAGAAACTTCGCAGGGCGGGAGACCCAGTACTTC. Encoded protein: CASRNFAGRETQYF.